This TCR beta chain was sequenced for a study of tumor-infiltrating lymphocytes in primary liver carcinoma. Study-level background: Subjects consisted of male and female patients aged 30 to 69 years. General study results and limits: The top-250-clone fraction was significantly higher in tumors than in blood (p = 0.039).

From around 500 ng of total RNA, TCR beta-specific cDNA was reverse-transcribed using a constant-region primer. Employing slightly modified ARM-PCR, three nested multiplex PCR rounds were run, and these gave rise to the TCR beta libraries. Two initial PCR rounds of around 9 cycles each paired TRBV1-TRBV30 forward primers with a C-beta reverse primer. TCRdb re-derived calls from the multiplex PCR reads in MiXCR, one entry per CDR3 protein. The table lists 150,000 to 200,000 distinct CDR3 sequences, approximately 86% of them singletons. Germline assignment: CDR1 MNHNS and CDR2 SASEGT. CDR3 length: 15 residues. Trimming removed 4 bases from V and 1 base from J, with 14 bases in between. Unsorted bulk tissue (roughly 20-31 mg) underwent RNA and DNA co-extraction. With respect to this clonotype: Its antigen is currently unknown.

The chain combines TRBV6-1 with TRBJ2-7, with D unresolved. Sequencing input: tumor tissue from primary liver carcinoma. The TCR sequence derives from a man aged 40-50 years with primary liver carcinoma and hepatitis B virus infection. The CDR3 bases are TGTGCCAGCAGTGTCTCGACAAGCGAATCCTACGAGCAGTACTTC. Encoded protein: CASSVSTSESYEQYF.